This TCR beta chain comes out of a study of blood T cell repertoires in COVID-19. Study-level information: Sites across the United States, Italy and Spain contributed samples from acute and convalescent COVID-19. The analysed material was cDNA or gDNA that came from T cells, B-cell-depleted T cells, or PBMCs.

Trimming removed 6 bases from V and 7 bases from J, with 13 bases in between. CDR1 is SGHVS and CDR2 is FQNEAQ in the germline V gene. CDR3 length equals 14 residues. Measured with immunoSEQ multiplex PCR; TCRdb has only the in-frame clones, and not every one. The sample lists 150,000 or so clones, 75% to 90% occurring once. Sequenced material: peripheral blood. The sequence came from a man aged 18 to 29 with COVID-19, enrolled during active disease. This chain connects TRBV7-8 to TRBJ1-6; D call uncertain. The CDR3 bases are TGTGCCAGCAGGACTAACGGGCGCAATTCACCCCTCCACTTT. As protein: CASRTNGRNSPLHF.